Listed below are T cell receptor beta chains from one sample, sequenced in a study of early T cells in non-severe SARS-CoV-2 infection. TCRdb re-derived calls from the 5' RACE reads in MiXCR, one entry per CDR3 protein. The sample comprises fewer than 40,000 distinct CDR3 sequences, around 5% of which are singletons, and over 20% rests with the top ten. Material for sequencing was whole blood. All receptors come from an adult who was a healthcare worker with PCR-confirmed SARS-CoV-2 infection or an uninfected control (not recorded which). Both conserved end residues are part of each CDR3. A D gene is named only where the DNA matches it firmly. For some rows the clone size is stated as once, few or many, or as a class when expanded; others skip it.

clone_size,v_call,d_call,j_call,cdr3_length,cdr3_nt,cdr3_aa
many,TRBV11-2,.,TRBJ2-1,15,TGTGCCAGCAGCTTATTGCGTGACAGCAACAATGAGCAGTTCTTC,CASSLLRDSNNEQFF
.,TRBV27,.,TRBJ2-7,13,TGTGCCAGCGCAGTCCGGGAATCCTACGAGCAGTACTTC,CASAVRESYEQYF
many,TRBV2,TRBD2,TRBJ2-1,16,TGTGCCAGCAGTGAAACTAGCGGGAGACTTGGGGATGAGCAGTTCTTC,CASSETSGRLGDEQFF
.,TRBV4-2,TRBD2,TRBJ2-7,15,TGTGCCAGCAGCCAAGACCTAGCGGGGGGGTACGAGCAGTACTTC,CASSQDLAGGYEQYF
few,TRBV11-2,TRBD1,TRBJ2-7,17,TGTGCCAGCAGCTTTGGGACAGGGGGCGGTAGCGCTGTCGAGCAGTACTTC,CASSFGTGGGSAVEQYF
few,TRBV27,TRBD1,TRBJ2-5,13,TGTGCCAGCAGTGCCAGGGGGCGTGAGACCCAGTACTTC,CASSARGRETQYF
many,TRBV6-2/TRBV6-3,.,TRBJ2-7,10,TGTGCCAGCAGTCCCTACGAGCAGTACTTC,CASSPYEQYF
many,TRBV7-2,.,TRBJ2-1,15,TGTGCCAGCAGCTTAGGCAGGGAACCCTACAATGAGCAGTTCTTC,CASSLGREPYNEQFF
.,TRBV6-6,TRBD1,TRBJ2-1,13,TGTGCCAGCAGACTACTCCCGGGACAGGGTGTTCTCTTC,CASRLLPGQGVLF
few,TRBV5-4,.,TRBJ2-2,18,TGTGCCAGCAGCCCTTTGGCCCGGCGGGGGCCCAACACCGGGGAGCTGTTTTTT,CASSPLARRGPNTGELFF
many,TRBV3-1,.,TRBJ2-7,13,TGTGCCAGCAGCCAACCAGGGACCTACGAGCAGTACTTC,CASSQPGTYEQYF
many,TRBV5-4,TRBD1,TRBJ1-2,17,TGTGCCAGCAGCCGAGAACTATCGGGACAGGGAGGAGATGGCTACACCTTC,CASSRELSGQGGDGYTF
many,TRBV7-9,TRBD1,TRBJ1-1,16,TGTGCCAGCAGCTTTCTAGGTACAGGGGCGAACACTGAAGCTTTCTTT,CASSFLGTGANTEAFF
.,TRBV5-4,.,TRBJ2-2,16,TGTGCCAGCAGCTCGGCGGGGACATCGAACACCGGGGAGCTGTTTTTT,CASSSAGTSNTGELFF
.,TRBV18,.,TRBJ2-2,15,TGTGCCAGCTCACGGAGGGACGGGGAAACCGGGGAGCTGTTTTTT,CASSRRDGETGELFF
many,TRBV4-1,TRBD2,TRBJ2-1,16,TGCGCCAGCAGCCAAGTGCGACTAGCGATCTACAATGAGCAGTTCTTC,CASSQVRLAIYNEQFF
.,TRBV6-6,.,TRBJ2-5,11,TGTGCCAGCAGCAACCGGGAGACCCAGTACTTC,CASSNRETQYF
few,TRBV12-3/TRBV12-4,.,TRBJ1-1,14,TGTGCCAGCATTACGGACAGTTTCAGCACTGAAGCTTTCTTT,CASITDSFSTEAFF
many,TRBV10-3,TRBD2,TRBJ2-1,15,TGTGCCACAGGGACTAGCGGGGACTCCTACAATGAGCAGTTCTTC,CATGTSGDSYNEQFF
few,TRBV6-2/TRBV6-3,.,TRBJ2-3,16,TGTGCCAGCAGTTATATATTGGCGGGCCCAAGGGATACGCAGTATTTT,CASSYILAGPRDTQYF